This record looks at one T cell receptor (beta chain) sequence and its context. The CDR3 contains 15 residues. CDR1 and CDR2 from the germline V gene are SGHTA and FQGNSA. With 5 bases removed from V and 7 bases from J, the gap between germline ends came to 21 bases. The data originate from a study of blood T cell repertoires in COVID-19. Overall study: Spain, Italy and the United States supplied samples that represented acute and convalescent COVID-19.

Participants were aged roughly 18 to 90 years, lived in roughly 25 US areas, and enrolled virtually. As originally analysed: Estimated nucleated cell counts came from reference gene primer amplification. The method was immunoSEQ multiplex PCR; TCRdb's version includes in-frame clones alone and lacks a portion of them. Clonal size and the V and J genes are those of that table, whereas D and trimming came from the DNA. The sample carries over 110,000 clones, 84% recorded once. Sequencing was carried out using PBMCs or T cells enriched from blood (not recorded which). The receptor's source is a man between 50 and 59 years old in a cohort exposed to, infected with or recovered from COVID-19 (not recorded which). The gene calls are TRBV7-2 and TRBJ2-7; D might be TRBD2 (5 bases). As DNA, the CDR3 is TGTGCCAGCAGCCCTACGGCTAGCCGGCATTCGGAGCAGTACTTC. It codes for CASSPTASRHSEQYF.